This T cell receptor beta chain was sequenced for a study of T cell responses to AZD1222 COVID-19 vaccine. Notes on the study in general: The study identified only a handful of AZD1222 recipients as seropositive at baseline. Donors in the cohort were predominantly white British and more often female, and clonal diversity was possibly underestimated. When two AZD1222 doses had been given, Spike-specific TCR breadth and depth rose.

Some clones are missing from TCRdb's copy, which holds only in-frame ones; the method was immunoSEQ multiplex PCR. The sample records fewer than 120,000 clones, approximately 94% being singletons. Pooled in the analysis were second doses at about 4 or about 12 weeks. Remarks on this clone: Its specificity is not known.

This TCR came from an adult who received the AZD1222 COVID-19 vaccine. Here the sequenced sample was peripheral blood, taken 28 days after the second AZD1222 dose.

CDR3 in amino acids: CAISAGTGNHYEQYF. The CDR3 coding sequence is TGTGCCATCAGTGCTGGGACAGGGAATCACTACGAGCAGTACTTC. The genes are TRBV10-3 and TRBJ2-7, with TRBD1 identical over 9 bases. CDR3 size: 15 residues. V dropped 4 bases and J dropped 3; count of bases not matched to a gene: 7. CDR1 and CDR2 from the germline V gene are ENHRY and SYGVKD.